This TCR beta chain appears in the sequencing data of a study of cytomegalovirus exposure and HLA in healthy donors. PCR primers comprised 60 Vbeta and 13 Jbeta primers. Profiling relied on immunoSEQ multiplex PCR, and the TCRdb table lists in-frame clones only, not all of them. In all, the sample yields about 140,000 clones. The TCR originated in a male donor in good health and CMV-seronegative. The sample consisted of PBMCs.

The CDR3 nucleotides read TGTGCCAGCAGCGTGGGACAGGGCAATGAGCAGTTCTTC. Translated, it gives CASSVGQGNEQFF. J is TRBJ2-1 and V is TRBV5-6; 9 positions agree with TRBD1. CDR1 is SGHDT and CDR2 is YYEEEE in the germline V gene. Trimming at V came to 4 bases and at J to 6 bases, leaving 2 bases not matched to a gene. The CDR3 loop spans 13 amino acids.